This TCR beta chain was sequenced for a study of shared clonotypes between healthy human individuals. The ends were cut back, 0 bases at V and 6 bases at J, with 13 bases in the middle. CDR1 and CDR2 from the germline V gene are SGHRS and YFSETQ. This CDR3 has 14 residues. Every contributor of samples was a Caucasian grown-up residing in Nashville, Tennessee. Points on this clone: What it binds is not known.

Whole-study findings and limits: A handful of donors had about 5% of their naive CD4 clonotypes in common. Memory subsets generally showed smaller estimated richness than naive subsets did.

Per the study methods: Filtering of immunoSEQ junctional sequences could not match full-length read filtering. TCRdb's copy holds only in-frame clones and misses some; the assay was immunoSEQ multiplex PCR. That table gives V, J and clone size, and the DNA gave D and trimming. Altogether millions of clones are present, over 85% being singletons, with the ten largest covering around 0.14%. This chain connects TRBV5-1 to TRBJ2-7; weak D call: TRBD2 (6 bases). The sequencing sample was made of naive CD4+ T cells sorted from blood. This sample's subset: CD45RA+ positively selected. The sequence was collected from a man younger than 35 in good health. CDR3 sequence reads: CASSLESSDGEQYF. The CDR3 coding sequence is TGCGCCAGCAGCTTGGAATCTAGCGATGGCGAGCAGTACTTC.